The 26 T cell receptor beta chains below all came from one sample that was sequenced in a study of blood T cell repertoires in COVID-19. Data came from immunoSEQ multiplex PCR; TCRdb stores just in-frame clones and leaves some out. The data contain 29,000 or so clones, 60% to 80% of them singletons. Sequences were obtained from peripheral blood. These receptors were taken from a woman aged 70 to 79 with acute or convalescent COVID-19.

The chain carries TRBV5-5 and TRBJ1-4; D remains ambiguous. CDR3 length: 12 residues. V lost 4 bases, J lost 12 bases, and 13 bases lay in between. Germline V gene sequence: CDR1 SGHKS, CDR2 YYEKEE (reference sequence). The CDR3 DNA reads TGTGCCAGCAGCCCAATTGCCGGGGAACTGTTTTTT. This sequence encodes CASSPIAGELFF.

A single count supports this clone. The V call is TRBV29-1, the J call TRBJ2-7; 10 positions agree with TRBD1. This CDR3 has 12 amino acids. Trimming at V came to 8 bases and at J to 5 bases, leaving 6 bases not matched to a gene. Per germline, CDR1 SQVTM and CDR2 ANQGSEA. The CDR3 here is CSISGTGDEQYF. CDR3 nucleotides: TGCAGCATCTCCGGGACAGGGGACGAGCAGTACTTC.

This chain joins TRBV21-1 and TRBJ1-5. TRBV21-1 is a documented pseudogene. The CDR3 is 17 amino acids. CDR3 DNA: TGTGCCAGCAGCAAAGCGACAAGGAGGGCTAGCAATCAGCCCCAGCATTTT. This sequence encodes CASSKATRRASNQPQHF.

In DNA, the CDR3 is TGTGCCAGCAGTTTCAGGGGGCGGGTCACCGGGGAGCTGTTTTTT. It is translated as CASSFRGRVTGELFF. The chain couples TRBV27 to TRBJ2-2; 8 nucleotides agree with TRBD1. The junction had 4 bases not matched to a gene; V was cut back by 3 bases and J by 4 bases. Per the germline V gene, CDR1 is MNHEY and CDR2 is SMNVEV (reference sequence). This CDR3 contains 15 residues.

There are a few counts of this clone. The CDR3 DNA reads TGTGCCAGCAGCCCCGCCTCGGAGGGTCTCCCCAATCAGCCCCAGCATTTT. Its protein is CASSPASEGLPNQPQHF. The V call is TRBV7-2, the J call TRBJ1-5, with D unresolved. With 5 bases removed from V and 3 bases from J, the gap between germline ends came to 20 bases. The CDR3 is made up of 17 amino acids. Germline V lookup: CDR1 SGHTA, CDR2 FQGNSA.

CDR3 protein: CASSLSADNQPQHF. DNA for the CDR3: TGTGCCAGCAGTTTATCTGCAGATAATCAGCCCCAGCATTTT. The chain couples TRBV27 to TRBJ1-5; no clear D. The CDR3 is 14 amino acids. The germline V gene encodes CDR1 MNHEY and CDR2 SMNVEV (reference sequence). Trimming cost V 0 bases and J 4 bases, with 7 bases left between them.

The chain joins TRBV29-1 to TRBJ2-2; TRBD2 might be the D (5 bases). V was trimmed by 4 bases and J by 5 bases, leaving 14 bases between them. Germline CDR1 reads SQVTM; CDR2 reads ANQGSEA. This CDR3 has 14 residues. CDR3 bases: TGCAGCGTTGGAGTAGGGAGTGCTACCGGGGAGCTGTTTTTT. Residues: CSVGVGSATGELFF.

V is TRBV7-9 and J is TRBJ2-1, with 8 bases fitting TRBD1. CDR3 length equals 14 residues. CDR1 and CDR2 (germline): SEHNR, FQNEAQ (reference sequence). Trimming took 5 bases from V and 6 from J; bases not matched to a gene: 6. CDR3 residues: CASSRGQGVNEQFF. DNA of the CDR3: TGTGCCAGCAGCCGCGGACAGGGCGTCAATGAGCAGTTCTTC.

The V call is TRBV27, the J call TRBJ2-7, with D possibly matching TRBD2 (6 bases). Germline V gene data show CDR1 as MNHEY and CDR2 as SMNVEV (reference sequence). Trimming left V 3 bases short and J 7 bases short, with 13 bases between. CDR3 length: 13 residues. CDR3 coding DNA: TGTGCCAGCAGTTTCGGCAGACTAGTTGAGCAGTACTTC. Its protein is CASSFGRLVEQYF.

The genes are TRBV7-8 and TRBJ2-1; 9 bases match TRBD1. Germline CDR1 SGHVS, CDR2 FQNEAQ. CDR3 length: 18 amino acids. Trimming took 5 bases from V and 5 from J; bases not matched to a gene: 16. CDR3 nucleotide sequence: TGTGCCAGCAGCCCTCACCCCTCCACAGGGGGCTTGGACAATGAGCAGTTCTTC. Translating gives CASSPHPSTGGLDNEQFF.

The gene calls are TRBV12-5 and TRBJ1-2; TRBD1 matches 7 bases. CDR1 LGHNT and CDR2 FRNRAP come from the germline V gene. The V and J ends lost 5 bases and 4 bases, in that order; junction bases with no gene match: 4. CDR3 length: 13 amino acids. Here the CDR3 reads CASGPDRAYGYTF. The DNA for the CDR3 is TGTGCTAGTGGTCCAGACAGGGCCTATGGCTACACCTTC.

V gene TRBV9 combines with J gene TRBJ2-3; 7 nucleotides align to TRBD1. The CDR3 is 16 amino acids. Germline V gene data show CDR1 as SGDLS and CDR2 as YYNGEE. J gave up 4 bases and V 4 bases, and 12 bases lay outside the gene matches. CDR3 protein: CASSLQGTSSSDTQYF. The DNA for the CDR3 is TGTGCCAGCAGCTTACAGGGGACAAGCAGTTCAGATACGCAGTATTTT. Supplemented by reference TRBV9 and TRBJ2-3, the full variable domain reads DSGVTQTPKHLITATGQRVTLRCSPRSGDLSVYWYQQSLDQGLQFLIQYYNGEERAKGNILERFSAQQFPDLHSELNLSSLELGDSALYFCASSLQGTSSSDTQYFGPGTRLTVL.

The V gene is TRBV30, the J gene TRBJ2-7, with TRBD2 identical over 8 bases. Germline CDR1 is GTSNPN and CDR2 is SVGIG (reference sequence). V lost 2 bases, J lost 7 bases, and 10 bases stayed unmatched. The CDR3 spans 14 residues. The CDR3 is CAWSRGGNSLEQYF. The CDR3 nucleotides are TGTGCCTGGAGTCGGGGGGGTAATTCTTTAGAGCAGTACTTC. The full variable domain, in which reference TRBV30 and TRBJ2-7 provide the parts outside the CDR3, is SQTIHQWPATLVQPVGSPLSLECTVEGTSNPNLYWYRQAAGRGLQLLFYSVGIGQISSEVPQNLSASRPQDRQFILSSKKLLLSDSGFYLCAWSRGGNSLEQYFGPGTRLTVT.

This sequence joins TRBV21-1 and TRBJ1-5. TRBV21-1 is a pseudogene. CDR3 length: 14 amino acids. CDR3 protein: CASSEDYSNQPQHF. The DNA of the CDR3 is TGTGCCAGCAGCGAGGACTATAGCAATCAGCCCCAGCATTTT.

This chain uses TRBV9 with TRBJ2-5; 11 positions agree with TRBD1. The CDR3 is 15 residues long. With 3 bases clipped from V and 4 bases from J, the junction kept 5 bases outside the gene matches. Germline assignment: CDR1 SGDLS and CDR2 YYNGEE. The CDR3 loop reads CASSAGQGASETQYF. In DNA form, the CDR3 reads TGTGCCAGCAGCGCAGGACAGGGGGCATCAGAGACCCAGTACTTC.

This chain uses TRBV21-1 with TRBJ1-5. TRBV21-1 represents a pseudogene. CDR3 size: 15 residues. The CDR3 DNA follows: TGTGCCAGCAACTTAGGGAGTTATATCAATCAGCCCCAGCATTTT. Translating gives CASNLGSYINQPQHF.

This clone came up a few times. This chain joins TRBV12-5 and TRBJ2-1; D is uncertain. Trimming cost V 2 bases and J 5 bases, with 19 bases left between them. The CDR3 has 17 amino acids. Germline assignment: CDR1 LGHNT and CDR2 FRNRAP. The CDR3 loop is CASGLPPRLKDHNEQFF. The CDR3 DNA is TGTGCTAGTGGTTTGCCACCCCGACTGAAAGACCACAATGAGCAGTTCTTC. Variable domain in full (rest from reference TRBV12-5 and TRBJ2-1): DARVTQTPRHKVTEMGQEVTMRCQPILGHNTVFWYRQTMMQGLELLAYFRNRAPLDDSGMPKDRFSAEMPDATLATLKIQPSEPRDSAVYFCASGLPPRLKDHNEQFFGPGTRLTVL.

The rearrangement joins TRBV9 to TRBJ2-3; D ambiguous. The CDR3 spans 15 residues. The V end lost 2 bases, the J end lost 2 bases, and 12 bases lay between the germline ends. Germline CDR1 SGDLS, CDR2 YYNGEE. The CDR3 nucleotides are TGTGCCAGCAGCGTTGCCCCCGGGTCCACAGATACGCAGTATTTT. This sequence encodes CASSVAPGSTDTQYF.

CDR3 protein: CASGQRGPTDTQYF. CDR3 sequence (DNA): TGTGCCAGCGGACAGCGGGGCCCCACAGATACGCAGTATTTT. The V gene is TRBV6-6, the J gene TRBJ2-3, with D maybe TRBD2 (7 bases). The V and J ends lost 8 bases and 2 bases respectively, with 14 bases between them. The CDR3 contains 14 residues. In germline, CDR1 is MNHNY, CDR2 SVGAGI (reference sequence).

The chain carries TRBV21-1 and TRBJ1-4. TRBV21-1 is termed a pseudogene. CDR3 size: 16 residues. The CDR3 here is CASSKDGREVGEKLFF. For the CDR3, the DNA is TGTGCCAGCAGCAAAGATGGCAGGGAGGTAGGTGAAAAACTGTTTTTT.

This chain uses TRBV18 with TRBJ2-3, with 11 nucleotides matching TRBD2. The CDR3 length is 17 residues. Trimming at V came to 0 bases and at J to 2 bases, leaving 4 bases not matched to a gene. Germline values: CDR1 KGHSH, CDR2 LQKENI. The DNA of the CDR3 is TGTGCCAGCTCACCACCGGCTAGCGGGGGGAACACAGATACGCAGTATTTT. This gives the protein CASSPPASGGNTDTQYF.

The V and J genes are TRBV20-1 and TRBJ1-2; possibly TRBD1 for D (5 bases). The germline V gene encodes CDR1 DFQATT and CDR2 SNEGSKA (reference sequence). Deletions cut 7 bases from V and 6 bases from J, with 9 bases between. CDR3 length: 10 amino acids. The CDR3 region has the DNA TGCAGTGGTCAAGGGGATGGCTACACCTTC. This sequence encodes CSGQGDGYTF.

The chain couples TRBV6-2 or TRBV6-3 to TRBJ2-5; D not certain. Trimming left V 4 bases short and J 4 bases short, with 10 bases between. This CDR3 region has 13 residues. Per germline, CDR1 MNHEY and CDR2 SVGEGT. In nucleotides, the CDR3 is TGTGCCAGCAGTTGGCTAGAGAGAGAGACCCAGTACTTC. It encodes CASSWLERETQYF.

The chain carries TRBV7-9 and TRBJ1-4, with a weak D call TRBD1 (5 bases). Germline V gene lookup returns CDR1 SEHNR and CDR2 FQNEAQ (reference sequence). V was cut by 5 bases and J by 8 bases, with 21 bases left in between. The CDR3 has 16 residues. This CDR3 is CASSPAGGRAQEKLFF. The CDR3 region has the DNA TGTGCCAGCAGCCCGGCGGGAGGCAGGGCACAAGAAAAACTGTTTTTT. Filled out from reference TRBV7-9 and TRBJ1-4, the complete variable domain reads DTGVSQNPRHKITKRGQNVTFRCDPISEHNRLYWYRQTLGQGPEFLTYFQNEAQLEKSRLLSDRFSAERPKGSFSTLEIQRTEQGDSAMYLCASSPAGGRAQEKLFFGSGTQLSVL.

The chain uses TRBV9 and TRBJ2-5, with D possibly matching TRBD1 (5 bases). Germline V gives CDR1 SGDLS, CDR2 YYNGEE. V lost 3 bases and J lost 4, with 13 bases in between. The CDR3 is made up of 14 amino acids. CDR3 DNA: TGTGCCAGCAGCGCCTCTATGGGGCCAGAGACCCAGTACTTC. As protein: CASSASMGPETQYF. Full variable domain (missing parts from reference TRBV9 and TRBJ2-5): DSGVTQTPKHLITATGQRVTLRCSPRSGDLSVYWYQQSLDQGLQFLIQYYNGEERAKGNILERFSAQQFPDLHSELNLSSLELGDSALYFCASSASMGPETQYFGPGTRLLVL.

The V gene is TRBV27, the J gene TRBJ2-7; D perhaps matches TRBD2 (6 bases). There are 14 residues in the CDR3. Germline values: CDR1 MNHEY, CDR2 SMNVEV (reference sequence). The V gene lost 4 bases and the J gene lost 4 bases, with 14 bases spanning the gap. The CDR3 DNA follows: TGTGCCAGCAGTTCGGGACCTGCGGGGTACGAGCAGTACTTC. It yields the protein CASSSGPAGYEQYF.